The T cell receptor beta chain under discussion was sequenced for a study of glioma-infiltrating T cells after dendritic cell vaccination. Study background: The vaccine used monocyte-derived dendritic cells pulsed overnight with autologous tumor lysate. The study, taken as a whole, reports: No direct clonality-survival link was found; a diverse polyclonal response may matter.

Primers: 60 V beta forward and 13 J beta reverse. The protocol was immunoSEQ multiplex PCR, while the TCRdb copy is restricted to in-frame clones and leaves out a portion. This table has about 32,000 clones, 90% appearing once. Notes on this clone: Its antigen is unknown.

All glioblastoma patients lacked an isocitrate dehydrogenase mutation. From germline, CDR1 is SNHLY and CDR2 FYNNEI. The CDR3 loop spans 18 amino acids. The V and J ends lost 0 bases and 6 bases respectively, with 20 bases between them. Sequenced material: blood, taken before dendritic cell vaccination. The TCR was taken from a human donor with glioblastoma. This chain joins TRBV2 and TRBJ1-4; D may be TRBD1 (5 bases). The CDR3 spells CASSEALAGPQRDEKLFF. In nucleotides, the CDR3 is TGTGCCAGCAGTGAAGCGCTTGCGGGGCCGCAAAGGGATGAAAAACTGTTTTTT.